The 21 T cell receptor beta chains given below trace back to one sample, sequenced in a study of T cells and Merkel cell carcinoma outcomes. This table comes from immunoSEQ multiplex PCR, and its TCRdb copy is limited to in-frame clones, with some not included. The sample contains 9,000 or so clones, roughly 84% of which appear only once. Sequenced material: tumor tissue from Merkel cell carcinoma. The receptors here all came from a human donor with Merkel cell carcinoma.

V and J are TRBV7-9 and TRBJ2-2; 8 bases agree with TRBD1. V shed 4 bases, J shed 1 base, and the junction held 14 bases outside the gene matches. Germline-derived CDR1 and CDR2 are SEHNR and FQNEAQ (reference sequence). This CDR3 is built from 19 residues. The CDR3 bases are TGTGCCAGCAGCTCCTCGCAACTGACAGGGGCCTTGAACACCGGGGAGCTGTTTTTT. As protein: CASSSSQLTGALNTGELFF.

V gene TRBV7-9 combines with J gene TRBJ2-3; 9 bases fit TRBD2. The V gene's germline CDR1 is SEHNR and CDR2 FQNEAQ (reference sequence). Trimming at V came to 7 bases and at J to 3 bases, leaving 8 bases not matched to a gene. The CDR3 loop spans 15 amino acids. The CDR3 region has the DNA TGTGCCAGCAACTTCCAAGCGGGGGGAACAGATACGCAGTATTTT. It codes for CASNFQAGGTDTQYF. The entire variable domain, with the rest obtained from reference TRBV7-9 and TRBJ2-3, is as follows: DTGVSQNPRHKITKRGQNVTFRCDPISEHNRLYWYRQTLGQGPEFLTYFQNEAQLEKSRLLSDRFSAERPKGSFSTLEIQRTEQGDSAMYLCASNFQAGGTDTQYFGPGTRLTVL.

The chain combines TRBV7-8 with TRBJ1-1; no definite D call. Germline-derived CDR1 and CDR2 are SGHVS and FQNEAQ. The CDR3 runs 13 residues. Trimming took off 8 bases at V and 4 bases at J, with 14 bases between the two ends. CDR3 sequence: CASGSSIFTEAFF. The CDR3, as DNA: TGTGCCAGCGGTTCTTCAATCTTCACTGAAGCTTTCTTT.

The CDR3 coding sequence is TGTACCTCCAGGGGGCAGGGGGCGAACACTGAAGCTTTCTTT. It codes for CTSRGQGANTEAFF. The rearrangement links TRBV28 to TRBJ1-1, with TRBD1 matching 8 bases. There are 14 residues in the CDR3. Germline CDR1 reads MDHEN; CDR2 reads SYDVKM.

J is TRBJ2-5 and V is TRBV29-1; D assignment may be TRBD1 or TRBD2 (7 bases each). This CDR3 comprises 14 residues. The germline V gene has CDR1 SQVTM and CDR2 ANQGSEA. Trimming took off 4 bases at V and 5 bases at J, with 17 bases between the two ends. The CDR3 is CSVVGGGGGETQYF. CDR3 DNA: TGCAGCGTTGTTGGCGGGGGAGGGGGCGAGACCCAGTACTTC.

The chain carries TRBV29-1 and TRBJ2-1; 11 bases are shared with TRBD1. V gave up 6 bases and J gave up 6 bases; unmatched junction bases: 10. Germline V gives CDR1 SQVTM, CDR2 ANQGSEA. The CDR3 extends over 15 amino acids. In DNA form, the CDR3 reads TGCAGCGTGGCCCCGGGACAGGGGGGAGTCAATGAGCAGTTCTTC. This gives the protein CSVAPGQGGVNEQFF.

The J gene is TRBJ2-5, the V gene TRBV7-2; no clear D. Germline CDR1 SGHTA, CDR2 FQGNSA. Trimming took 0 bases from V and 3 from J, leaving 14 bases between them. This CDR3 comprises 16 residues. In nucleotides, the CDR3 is TGTGCCAGCAGCTTAGCGGCTCAGCTTAGGGAAGAGACCCAGTACTTC. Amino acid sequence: CASSLAAQLREETQYF.

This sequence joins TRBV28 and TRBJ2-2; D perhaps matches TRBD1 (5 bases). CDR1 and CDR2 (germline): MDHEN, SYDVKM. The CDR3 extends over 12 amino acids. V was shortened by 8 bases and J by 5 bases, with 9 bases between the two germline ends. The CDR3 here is CASGAGTGELFF. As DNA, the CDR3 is TGTGCCAGCGGGGCAGGGACCGGGGAGCTGTTTTTT.

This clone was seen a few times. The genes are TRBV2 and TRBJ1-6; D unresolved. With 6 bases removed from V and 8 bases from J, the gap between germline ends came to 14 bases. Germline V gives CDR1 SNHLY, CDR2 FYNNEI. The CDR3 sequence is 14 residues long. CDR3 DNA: TGTGCCAGCAGGGTCCGAGCCGTGGATTCACCCCTCCACTTT. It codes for CASRVRAVDSPLHF.

The CDR3 sequence is CASSLVGGANVLTF. The DNA of the CDR3 is TGTGCCAGCAGTCTAGTGGGGGGGGCCAACGTCCTGACTTTC. The chain recombines TRBV27 with TRBJ2-6; D is ambiguous. Germline V gene sequence: CDR1 MNHEY, CDR2 SMNVEV (reference sequence). The CDR3 is 14 residues long. V was clipped by 5 bases and J by 4 bases, with 9 bases between them.

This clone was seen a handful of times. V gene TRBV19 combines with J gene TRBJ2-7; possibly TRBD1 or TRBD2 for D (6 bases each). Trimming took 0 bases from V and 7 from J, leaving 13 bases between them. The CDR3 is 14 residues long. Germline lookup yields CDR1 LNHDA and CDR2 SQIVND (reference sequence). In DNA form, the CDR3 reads TGTGCCAGTAGTATAGAATGGGGGGCTCGGGAGCAGTACTTC. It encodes CASSIEWGAREQYF.

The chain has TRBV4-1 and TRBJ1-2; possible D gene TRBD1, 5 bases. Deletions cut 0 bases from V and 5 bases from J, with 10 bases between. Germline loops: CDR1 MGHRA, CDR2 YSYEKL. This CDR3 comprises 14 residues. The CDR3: CASSQDAKGYGYTF. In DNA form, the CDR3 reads TGCGCCAGCAGCCAAGATGCGAAGGGGTATGGCTACACCTTC.

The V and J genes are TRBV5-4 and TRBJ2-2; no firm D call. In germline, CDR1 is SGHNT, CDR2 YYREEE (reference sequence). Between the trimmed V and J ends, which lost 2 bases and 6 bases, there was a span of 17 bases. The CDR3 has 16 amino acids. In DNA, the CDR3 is TGTGCCAGCAGCTTACTTGCTAGAGGCGGCGCCGGGGAGCTGTTTTTT. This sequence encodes CASSLLARGGAGELFF.

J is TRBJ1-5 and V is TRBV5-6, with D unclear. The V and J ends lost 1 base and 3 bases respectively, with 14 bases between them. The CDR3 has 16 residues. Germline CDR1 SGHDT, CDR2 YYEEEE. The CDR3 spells CASSLLSAPSNQPQHF. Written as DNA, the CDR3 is TGTGCCAGCAGCTTGTTGTCTGCTCCTTCCAATCAGCCCCAGCATTTT.

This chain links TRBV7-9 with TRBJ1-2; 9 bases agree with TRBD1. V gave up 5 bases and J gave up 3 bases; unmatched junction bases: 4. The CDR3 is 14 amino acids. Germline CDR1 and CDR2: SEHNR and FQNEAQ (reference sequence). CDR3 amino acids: CASSGTGYDYGYTF. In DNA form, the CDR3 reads TGTGCCAGCAGCGGGACAGGGTATGACTATGGCTACACCTTC.

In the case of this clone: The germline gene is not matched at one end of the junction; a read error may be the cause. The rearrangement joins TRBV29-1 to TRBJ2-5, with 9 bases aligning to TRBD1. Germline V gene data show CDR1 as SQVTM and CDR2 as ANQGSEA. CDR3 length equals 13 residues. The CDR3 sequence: CSVEGQGQKTQYF. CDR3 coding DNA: TGCAGCGTTGAGGGACAGGGCCAAAAGACCCAGTACTTC.

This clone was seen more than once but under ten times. The CDR3 sequence: CASSLADRDYSPLHF. The CDR3 nucleotides are TGCGCCAGCAGCTTGGCGGACAGGGATTATTCACCCCTCCACTTT. The chain joins TRBV5-1 to TRBJ1-6; TRBD1 aligns across 8 bases. Trimming took 0 bases from V and 8 from J; bases not matched to a gene: 4. Germline CDR1 reads SGHRS; CDR2 reads YFSETQ. This CDR3 region has 15 residues.

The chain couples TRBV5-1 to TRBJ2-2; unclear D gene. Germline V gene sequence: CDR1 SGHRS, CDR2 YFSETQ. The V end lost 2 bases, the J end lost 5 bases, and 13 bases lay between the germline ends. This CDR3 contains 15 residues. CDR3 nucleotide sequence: TGCGCCAGCAGCTTTATCGGTACCCGGACCGGGGAGCTGTTTTTT. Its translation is CASSFIGTRTGELFF. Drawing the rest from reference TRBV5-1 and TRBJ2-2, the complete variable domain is KAGVTQTPRYLIKTRGQQVTLSCSPISGHRSVSWYQQTPGQGLQFLFEYFSETQRNKGNFPGRFSGRQFSNSRSEMNVSTLELGDSALYLCASSFIGTRTGELFFGEGSRLTVL.

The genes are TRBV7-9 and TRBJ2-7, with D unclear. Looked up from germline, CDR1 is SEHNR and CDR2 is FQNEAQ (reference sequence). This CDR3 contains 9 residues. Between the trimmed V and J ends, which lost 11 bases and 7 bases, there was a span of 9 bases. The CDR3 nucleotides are TGTGCCTTGGAACAAGAGCAGTACTTC. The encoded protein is CALEQEQYF.

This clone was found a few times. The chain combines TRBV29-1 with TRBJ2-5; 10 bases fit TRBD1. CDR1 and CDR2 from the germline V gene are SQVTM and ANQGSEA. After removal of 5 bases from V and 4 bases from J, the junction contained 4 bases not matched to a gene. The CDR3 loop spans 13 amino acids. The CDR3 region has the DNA TGCAGCGTTAGGACAGGGGGGCGAGAGACCCAGTACTTC. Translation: CSVRTGGRETQYF.

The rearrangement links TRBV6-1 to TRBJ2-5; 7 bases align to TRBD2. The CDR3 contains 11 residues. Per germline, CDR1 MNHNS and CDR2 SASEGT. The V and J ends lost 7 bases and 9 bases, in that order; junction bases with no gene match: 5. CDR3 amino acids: CASTFSGAQYF. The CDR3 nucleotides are TGTGCCAGCACCTTCAGCGGGGCCCAGTACTTC.